The rows below give T cell receptor beta chains drawn from one sample of a study of shared clonotypes between healthy human individuals. TCRdb's copy holds only in-frame clones and misses some; the assay was immunoSEQ multiplex PCR. The sample consists of about 560,000 clones, around 78% of them appearing once. The sequenced material came from PBMCs. These receptors all come from a woman aged 40 to 55 in good health. Some clones in this sample may be carry-over from other donors' samples. The CDR3 runs from the conserved cysteine through the conserved F or W. A D gene is named only where the DNA matches it firmly. Where a row states a size, it is once, few, many or the class of an expanded clone; other rows omit it.

abundance: many
v_gene: TRBV11-2
d_gene: .
len: 12
j_gene: TRBJ2-7
CDR3aa: CASSLVTYEQYF

abundance: .
v_gene: TRBV15
d_gene: .
len: 15
j_gene: TRBJ2-3
CDR3aa: CATSRAGVGTDTQYF

abundance: .
v_gene: TRBV11-3
d_gene: .
len: 15
j_gene: TRBJ2-7
CDR3aa: CASSLRGLRCYEQYF

abundance: .
v_gene: TRBV7-3
d_gene: .
len: 13
j_gene: TRBJ2-7
CDR3aa: CASSFPNSYEQYF

abundance: .
v_gene: TRBV19
d_gene: TRBD2
len: 20
j_gene: TRBJ2-2
CDR3aa: CASYPIIVPPGLAVTGELFF

abundance: .
v_gene: TRBV4-2
d_gene: TRBD2
len: 21
j_gene: TRBJ2-3
CDR3aa: CASSQVLVAGGGETSTDTQYF

abundance: .
v_gene: TRBV5-1
d_gene: .
len: 14
j_gene: TRBJ1-4
CDR3aa: CASSWGEPNEKLFF

abundance: once
v_gene: TRBV5-4
d_gene: .
len: 14
j_gene: TRBJ1-4
CDR3aa: CASSSGRSNEKLFF

abundance: few
v_gene: TRBV5-4
d_gene: TRBD2
len: 15
j_gene: TRBJ2-2
CDR3aa: CASSSVAGNTGELFF

abundance: once
v_gene: TRBV30
d_gene: .
len: 13
j_gene: TRBJ1-5
CDR3aa: CAWALGGNQPQHF

abundance: .
v_gene: TRBV7-8
d_gene: TRBD1
len: 14
j_gene: TRBJ2-7
CDR3aa: CASSRTGKTYEQYF

abundance: .
v_gene: TRBV27
d_gene: TRBD2
len: 16
j_gene: TRBJ2-7
CDR3aa: CASRASGRGFSYEQYF

abundance: .
v_gene: TRBV2
d_gene: TRBD2
len: 12
j_gene: TRBJ2-1
CDR3aa: CASTSGHNEQFF

abundance: .
v_gene: TRBV5-1
d_gene: .
len: 15
j_gene: TRBJ1-1
CDR3aa: CASSFAVRGGTEAFF

abundance: .
v_gene: TRBV7-6
d_gene: TRBD2
len: 18
j_gene: TRBJ2-1
CDR3aa: CASSPRPSSGSFAYEQFF

abundance: few
v_gene: TRBV6-5
d_gene: TRBD2
len: 13
j_gene: TRBJ2-2
CDR3aa: CATLAGVAGELFF

abundance: .
v_gene: TRBV7-9
d_gene: TRBD1
len: 15
j_gene: TRBJ2-3
CDR3aa: CASSLQGASTDTQYF

abundance: .
v_gene: TRBV5-6
d_gene: .
len: 14
j_gene: TRBJ2-5
CDR3aa: CASSSGRGTETQYF

abundance: .
v_gene: TRBV9
d_gene: .
len: 15
j_gene: TRBJ2-1
CDR3aa: CASSLTDRLYNEQFF

abundance: few
v_gene: TRBV7-9
d_gene: .
len: 14
j_gene: TRBJ2-2
CDR3aa: CASSNFANTGELFF

abundance: .
v_gene: TRBV6-1
d_gene: .
len: 14
j_gene: TRBJ2-2
CDR3aa: CASSERPNTGELFF

abundance: many
v_gene: TRBV28
d_gene: .
len: 15
j_gene: TRBJ2-1
CDR3aa: CASSLKERDWDEQFF

abundance: .
v_gene: TRBV6-4
d_gene: .
len: 13
j_gene: TRBJ2-2
CDR3aa: CASSAANTGELFF

abundance: .
v_gene: TRBV11-2
d_gene: TRBD1
len: 16
j_gene: TRBJ1-2
CDR3aa: CASSQDGGTGSYGYTF

abundance: .
v_gene: TRBV7-2
d_gene: TRBD1
len: 16
j_gene: TRBJ2-1
CDR3aa: CASSSLRGTGSSEQFF

abundance: .
v_gene: TRBV29-1
d_gene: .
len: 12
j_gene: TRBJ1-2
CDR3aa: CSVDAGTGGYTF

abundance: .
v_gene: TRBV4-2
d_gene: TRBD2
len: 19
j_gene: TRBJ2-3
CDR3aa: CASSRIAGGSGTAGDTQYF

abundance: once
v_gene: TRBV10-1
d_gene: .
len: 15
j_gene: TRBJ2-7
CDR3aa: CASSEGPSKAYEQYF

abundance: .
v_gene: TRBV5-4
d_gene: TRBD1
len: 15
j_gene: TRBJ2-5
CDR3aa: CASSRQGVDKETQYF

abundance: .
v_gene: TRBV28
d_gene: TRBD2
len: 15
j_gene: TRBJ2-7
CDR3aa: CASSLGLAGGSEQYF

abundance: .
v_gene: TRBV19
d_gene: .
len: 13
j_gene: TRBJ2-3
CDR3aa: CASTPHGTDTQYF

abundance: .
v_gene: TRBV4-2
d_gene: .
len: 14
j_gene: TRBJ1-4
CDR3aa: CASSYSVGNEKLFF

abundance: once
v_gene: TRBV5-1
d_gene: TRBD1
len: 15
j_gene: TRBJ1-2
CDR3aa: CASSLGFGQGGGYTF

abundance: .
v_gene: TRBV6-1
d_gene: .
len: 14
j_gene: TRBJ2-2
CDR3aa: CASSELASAGELFF

abundance: .
v_gene: TRBV6-5
d_gene: TRBD2
len: 16
j_gene: TRBJ2-3
CDR3aa: CASSYRLAGAPDTQYF

abundance: .
v_gene: TRBV19
d_gene: .
len: 16
j_gene: TRBJ2-1
CDR3aa: CASQTYRGDLRVEQFF

abundance: .
v_gene: TRBV7-8
d_gene: TRBD2
len: 16
j_gene: TRBJ2-7
CDR3aa: CASSLGIAGVVHEQYF

abundance: .
v_gene: TRBV5-4
d_gene: TRBD2
len: 15
j_gene: TRBJ2-1
CDR3aa: CASSFLAGASSEQFF

abundance: .
v_gene: TRBV4-2
d_gene: .
len: 13
j_gene: TRBJ1-2
CDR3aa: CASSQGTGYGYTF

abundance: .
v_gene: TRBV25-1
d_gene: .
len: 12
j_gene: TRBJ2-1
CDR3aa: CASSEYWSEQFF